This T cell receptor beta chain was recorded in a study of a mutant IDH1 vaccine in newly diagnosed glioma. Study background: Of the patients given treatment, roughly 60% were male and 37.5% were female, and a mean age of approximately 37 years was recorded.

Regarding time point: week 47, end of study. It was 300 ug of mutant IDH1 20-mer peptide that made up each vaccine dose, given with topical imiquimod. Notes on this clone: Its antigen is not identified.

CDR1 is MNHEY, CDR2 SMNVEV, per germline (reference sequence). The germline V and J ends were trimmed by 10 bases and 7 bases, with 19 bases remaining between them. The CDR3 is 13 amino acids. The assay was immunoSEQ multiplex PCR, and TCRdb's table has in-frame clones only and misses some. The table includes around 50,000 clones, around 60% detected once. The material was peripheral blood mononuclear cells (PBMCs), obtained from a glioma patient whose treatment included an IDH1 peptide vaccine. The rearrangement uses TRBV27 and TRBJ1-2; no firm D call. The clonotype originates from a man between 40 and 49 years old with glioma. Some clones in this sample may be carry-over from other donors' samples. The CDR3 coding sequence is TGTGCCACTCGTTCTTACGAGGGTGTTGGCTACACCTTC. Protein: CATRSYEGVGYTF.